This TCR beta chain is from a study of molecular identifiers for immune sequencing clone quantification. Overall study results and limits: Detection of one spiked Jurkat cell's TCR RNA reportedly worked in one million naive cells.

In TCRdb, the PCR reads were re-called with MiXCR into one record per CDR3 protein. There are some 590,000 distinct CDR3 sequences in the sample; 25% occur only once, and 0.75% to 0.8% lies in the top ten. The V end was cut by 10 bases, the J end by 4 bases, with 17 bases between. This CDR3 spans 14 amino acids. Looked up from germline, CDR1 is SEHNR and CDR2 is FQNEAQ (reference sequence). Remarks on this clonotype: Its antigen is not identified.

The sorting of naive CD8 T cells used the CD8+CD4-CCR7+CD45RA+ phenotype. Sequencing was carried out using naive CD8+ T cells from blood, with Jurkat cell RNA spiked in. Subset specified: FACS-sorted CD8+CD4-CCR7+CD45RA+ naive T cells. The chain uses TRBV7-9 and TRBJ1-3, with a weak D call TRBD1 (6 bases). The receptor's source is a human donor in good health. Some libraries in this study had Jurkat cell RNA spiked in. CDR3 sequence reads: CATPGGQGGNTIYF. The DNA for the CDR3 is TGTGCCACCCCTGGGGGGCAGGGCGGAAACACCATATATTTT.